One sample yielded the 32 T cell receptor beta chains listed below, sequenced in a study of T cell responses to AZD1222 COVID-19 vaccine. Only in-frame clones appear in the TCRdb table, and some are missing; sequencing was by immunoSEQ multiplex PCR. The table lists around 130,000 clones, more than 85% of them singletons, with 5% to 7% in the top ten. This material consisted of peripheral blood, taken on day 0 of AZD1222 vaccination. All receptors derive from an adult in good health.

This clone came up once. V is TRBV6-1 and J is TRBJ1-5; possibly TRBD1 for D (6 bases). CDR1 is MNHNS and CDR2 is SASEGT in the germline V gene. V lost 1 base, J lost 4 bases, and 20 bases lay in between. There are 18 residues in the CDR3. CDR3 amino acids: CASSEGVVRAGANQPQHF. In nucleotides, the CDR3 is TGTGCCAGCAGTGAAGGTGTTGTCCGTGCAGGGGCGAATCAGCCCCAGCATTTT.

This chain links TRBV6-1 with TRBJ2-3; possible D gene TRBD2, 6 bases. V lost 2 bases to trimming and J lost 9 bases, with 12 bases between them. Germline V CDR1 and CDR2: MNHNS, SASEGT. The CDR3 has 13 residues. The CDR3 region has the DNA TGTGCCAGCAGTGAACTAGCGACGAGCACGCAGTATTTT. It encodes CASSELATSTQYF.

For the CDR3, the DNA is TGTGCCAGTCGCTCTTACAGGGGAAGTCAGCCCCAGCATTTT. As protein: CASRSYRGSQPQHF. The chain is built from TRBV28 and TRBJ1-5, with 7 bases matching TRBD1. Germline V gene data show CDR1 as MDHEN and CDR2 as SYDVKM. The CDR3 runs 14 residues. Trimming took 9 bases from V and 6 from J; bases not matched to a gene: 11.

The chain combines TRBV9 with TRBJ2-7; 7 nucleotides agree with TRBD2. The V gene end was trimmed by 0 bases and the J gene end by 4 bases; junction bases not matched to a gene: 7. Per the germline V gene, CDR1 is SGDLS and CDR2 is YYNGEE. The CDR3 consists of 15 residues. The CDR3 DNA is TGTGCCAGCAGCGTAGAAGTGGGAGGGCCATACGAGCAGTACTTC. Amino acids: CASSVEVGGPYEQYF.

This sequence joins TRBV10-1 and TRBJ1-1; D call uncertain. CDR3 size: 12 residues. The ends were cut back, 3 bases at V and 1 base at J, with 3 bases in the middle. Germline CDR1 is WNHNN and CDR2 is SYGVQD (reference sequence). The CDR3 DNA sequence: TGCGCCAGCAGTGACCCGAACACTGAAGCTTTCTTT. This gives the protein CASSDPNTEAFF.

The chain uses TRBV7-3 and TRBJ2-1; no clear D gene. The CDR3 is 13 amino acids. With 4 bases removed from V and 4 bases from J, the gap between germline ends came to 8 bases. The germline V gene encodes CDR1 SGHTA and CDR2 FQGTGA. CDR3 loop: CASSSQTYNEQFF. The CDR3 DNA reads TGTGCCAGCAGCTCGCAGACGTACAATGAGCAGTTCTTC.

The V and J genes are TRBV6-5 and TRBJ2-2, with TRBD1 matching over 8 bases. The CDR3 spans 15 residues. V lost 7 bases, J lost 4 bases, and 8 bases stayed unmatched. Per the germline V gene, CDR1 is MNHEY and CDR2 is SVGAGI. CDR3 nucleotides: TGTGCCAGCATCGGACAGGGCAGGCCCACCGGGGAGCTGTTTTTT. Residues: CASIGQGRPTGELFF.

This clone was picked up one time. Written as DNA, the CDR3 is TGCGCCAGCAGCCAGAGTGACAGGAAAGAGACCCAGTACTTC. Translated: CASSQSDRKETQYF. This chain links TRBV4-1 with TRBJ2-5, with D maybe TRBD1 (6 bases). The CDR3 runs 14 residues. Germline V gene lookup returns CDR1 MGHRA and CDR2 YSYEKL. V lost 3 bases and J lost 3, with 11 bases in between.

This clone was counted a single time. The V call is TRBV13, the J call TRBJ2-3, with 10 bases that match TRBD2. Germline CDR1 PRHDT, CDR2 FYEKMQ (reference sequence). Trimming removed 3 bases from V and 2 bases from J; junction bases left unmatched: 5. This CDR3 has 16 residues. The CDR3 loop is CASSFRTSGPTDTQYF. In DNA, the CDR3 is TGTGCCAGCAGCTTTAGGACTAGCGGACCCACAGATACGCAGTATTTT.

V is TRBV18 and J is TRBJ2-6; 8 bases match TRBD1. There are 18 residues in the CDR3. Germline CDR1 reads KGHSH; CDR2 reads LQKENI. V lost 3 bases, J lost 1 base, and 8 bases stayed unmatched. CDR3 region: CASSPGGQGFSGANVLTF. The CDR3, as DNA: TGTGCCAGCTCACCGGGCGGACAGGGCTTTTCTGGGGCCAACGTCCTGACTTTC.

The rearrangement links TRBV30 to TRBJ2-1; the D is unclear. The V gene's germline CDR1 is GTSNPN and CDR2 SVGIG (reference sequence). Trimming took 0 bases from V and 2 from J, leaving 8 bases between them. The CDR3 extends over 14 amino acids. The CDR3 DNA reads as TGTGCCTGGAGTGTCGATCTAGCCTACAATGAGCAGTTCTTC. It translates to CAWSVDLAYNEQFF.

The rearrangement uses TRBV7-9 and TRBJ1-4; 9 bases are shared with TRBD1. After removal of 5 bases from V and 6 bases from J, the junction contained 4 bases not matched to a gene. Germline assignment: CDR1 SEHNR and CDR2 FQNEAQ (reference sequence). This CDR3 spans 14 amino acids. The DNA of the CDR3 is TGTGCCAGCAGCACATGGACAGGGGATGAAAAACTGTTTTTT. Translation gives CASSTWTGDEKLFF.

This CDR3 reads CASSTRVSNQPQHF. CDR3 nucleotides: TGTGCCAGCAGCACCAGGGTTTCCAATCAGCCCCAGCATTTT. The chain uses TRBV28 and TRBJ1-5; TRBD1 might be the D (5 bases). V dropped 6 bases and J dropped 3 bases, with 12 bases sitting between them. The CDR3 has 14 residues. In germline, CDR1 is MDHEN, CDR2 SYDVKM.

This chain connects TRBV9 to TRBJ1-3; 8 bases map to TRBD1. The V gene's germline CDR1 is SGDLS and CDR2 YYNGEE. CDR3 size: 14 residues. Germline trimming cut 5 bases from V and 4 bases from J; bases unmatched to any gene: 5. The CDR3 DNA sequence: TGTGCCAGCAGTTACAGGGGGTTGGGAAACACCATATATTTT. Its translation is CASSYRGLGNTIYF.

The chain uses TRBV12-2 and TRBJ1-1. TRBV12-2 represents a pseudogene. The CDR3 contains 16 residues. This CDR3 reads CASRLAGWGRYTEAFF. In DNA form, the CDR3 reads TGTGCAAGTCGCTTAGCGGGCTGGGGTAGGTACACTGAAGCTTTCTTT.

V gene TRBV5-1 combines with J gene TRBJ2-1, with TRBD2 matching over 12 bases. J was trimmed by 5 bases and V by 7 bases; bases with no gene match: 4. The CDR3 sequence is 14 residues long. Germline V gene sequence: CDR1 SGHRS, CDR2 YFSETQ. This chain's CDR3 is CASHLAGGNNEQFF. In nucleotides, the CDR3 is TGCGCCAGCCACCTAGCGGGGGGGAACAATGAGCAGTTCTTC.

The chain combines TRBV6-6 with TRBJ1-5; no reliable D call. V lost 2 bases and J 2 bases, leaving 4 bases between the germline ends. The CDR3 is 13 amino acids. CDR1 and CDR2 (germline): MNHNY, SVGAGI (reference sequence). The CDR3 sequence: CASSYQRNQPQHF. CDR3 DNA: TGTGCCAGCAGTTACCAGCGCAATCAGCCCCAGCATTTT.

The chain has TRBV4-3 and TRBJ1-2; no definite D call. This CDR3 is 14 amino acids long. The V end lost 0 bases, the J end lost 7 bases, and 12 bases lay between the germline ends. Germline CDR1 is LGHNA and CDR2 is YSLEER. The CDR3 sequence: CASSQDRPGGGYTF. CDR3 in DNA: TGCGCCAGCAGCCAAGATCGTCCGGGTGGTGGCTACACCTTC.

The V gene is TRBV6-5, the J gene TRBJ2-7; no clear D. Germline CDR1 MNHEY, CDR2 SVGAGI. This CDR3 has 13 amino acids. The V and J ends lost 7 bases and 2 bases respectively, with 12 bases between them. CDR3 coding DNA: TGTGCCAGCAAGGTGGGCCTTACCTACGAGCAGTACTTC. It codes for CASKVGLTYEQYF.

The gene calls are TRBV19 and TRBJ1-5; D is undetermined. Germline loops: CDR1 LNHDA, CDR2 SQIVND (reference sequence). Trimming left V 11 bases short and J 0 bases short, with 17 bases between. The CDR3 loop spans 15 amino acids. The CDR3 DNA reads as TGTGCCGCAGGACTGTACCTTGCTAGCAATCAGCCCCAGCATTTT. It encodes CAAGLYLASNQPQHF.

J is TRBJ2-3 and V is TRBV5-5; D gene ambiguous. V was trimmed by 0 bases and J by 2 bases, leaving 7 bases between them. This CDR3 is 14 amino acids long. The V gene's germline CDR1 is SGHKS and CDR2 YYEKEE (reference sequence). The CDR3 is CASSLVAATDTQYF. CDR3 coding DNA: TGTGCCAGCAGCTTGGTTGCAGCCACAGATACGCAGTATTTT.

V and J are TRBV28 and TRBJ1-2; D perhaps matches TRBD1 (6 bases). The V and J ends lost 5 bases and 7 bases respectively, with 17 bases between them. The germline gives CDR1 MDHEN, CDR2 SYDVKM. The CDR3 spans 14 residues. Here the CDR3 DNA reads TGTGCCAGCAGTCCCGGGCGGGGGGCGCGTGGCTACACCTTC. It is translated as CASSPGRGARGYTF.

V gene TRBV30 combines with J gene TRBJ1-5; D is possibly TRBD1 (6 bases). The CDR3 length is 13 residues. Germline V CDR1 and CDR2: GTSNPN, SVGIG (reference sequence). Trimming shortened V by 2 bases and J by 6 bases, and 11 bases separated the two germline ends. CDR3 sequence: CAWSLGGGQPQHF. In DNA form, the CDR3 reads TGTGCCTGGAGTTTGGGGGGCGGTCAGCCCCAGCATTTT.

This clone was seen only a few times. Written as DNA, the CDR3 is TGTGCCAGTACCGAGGGGAGTAGCACAGATACGCAGTATTTT. Residues: CASTEGSSTDTQYF. The J gene is TRBJ2-3, the V gene TRBV19; D is perhaps TRBD1 or TRBD2 (5 bases each). Germline loops: CDR1 LNHDA, CDR2 SQIVND (reference sequence). The CDR3 has 14 residues. The germline V and J ends were trimmed by 7 bases and 0 bases, with 11 bases remaining between them.

The J gene is TRBJ1-3, the V gene TRBV3-1 (or the pseudogene TRBV3-2); D not certain. CDR1 LGHDT and CDR2 YNNKEL come from the germline V gene (reference sequence). Trimming took 0 bases from V and 7 from J, leaving 10 bases between them. CDR3 size: 14 residues. CDR3 protein: CASSQDLGGNTIYF. The DNA for the CDR3 is TGTGCCAGCAGCCAAGATCTGGGAGGGAACACCATATATTTT.

The chain employs TRBV7-3 and TRBJ2-3; 8 positions agree with TRBD1. The trim removed 2 bases at V and 2 bases at J, leaving 9 bases unmatched. There are 17 residues in the CDR3. Germline lookup yields CDR1 SGHTA and CDR2 FQGTGA. The CDR3 here is CASSLYGQGHATDTQYF. The CDR3 coding sequence is TGTGCCAGCAGCTTATATGGACAGGGACACGCCACAGATACGCAGTATTTT.

The J gene is TRBJ1-3, the V gene TRBV25-1; D is perhaps TRBD1 (6 bases). V dropped 1 base and J dropped 4 bases, with 14 bases sitting between them. Germline V CDR1 and CDR2: MGHDK, SYGVNS. This CDR3 spans 16 amino acids. The CDR3: CASSESQGSGGNTIYF. The CDR3 DNA follows: TGTGCCAGCAGTGAATCCCAGGGGTCGGGCGGAAACACCATATATTTT.

This sequence joins TRBV7-2 and TRBJ1-1; possibly TRBD1 for D (6 bases). The germline CDR1 and CDR2 sequences are SGHTA and FQGNSA. The length of the CDR3 is 11 residues. Trimming took off 8 bases at V and 10 bases at J, with 14 bases between the two ends. The CDR3 reads CASLEGGVAFF. The CDR3 region has the DNA TGTGCCAGCCTTGAAGGGGGGGTAGCTTTCTTT.

The V call is TRBV15, the J call TRBJ1-3; no clear D gene. Trimming cost V 3 bases and J 0 bases, with 9 bases left between them. CDR1 and CDR2 from the germline V gene are LNHNV and YYDKDF (reference sequence). This CDR3 contains 15 residues. The CDR3 region has the DNA TGTGCCACCAGCAGGGATCAAATCTCTGGAAACACCATATATTTT. As protein: CATSRDQISGNTIYF. The variable domain in full, with the rest retrieved from reference TRBV15 and TRBJ1-3, is DAMVIQNPRYQVTQFGKPVTLSCSQTLNHNVMYWYQQKSSQAPKLLFHYYDKDFNNEADTPDNFQSRRPNTSFCFLDIRSPGLGDTAMYLCATSRDQISGNTIYFGEGSWLTVV.

The chain uses TRBV7-8 and TRBJ1-3; 9 bases line up with TRBD1. Germline lookup yields CDR1 SGHVS and CDR2 FQNEAQ. CDR3 length: 13 residues. Trimming at V came to 8 bases and at J to 4 bases, leaving 3 bases not matched to a gene. CDR3 amino acids: CASRDRVGNTIYF. The DNA of the CDR3 is TGTGCCAGCCGGGACAGGGTGGGAAACACCATATATTTT.

This chain joins TRBV27 and TRBJ2-7, with 7 bases fitting TRBD2. Germline CDR1 MNHEY, CDR2 SMNVEV (reference sequence). The V gene end was trimmed by 8 bases and the J gene end by 7 bases; junction bases not matched to a gene: 2. CDR3 size: 10 residues. The CDR3 loop is CASGRAEQYF. CDR3 nucleotides: TGTGCCAGCGGGAGGGCTGAGCAGTACTTC.

This clone was recorded at least ten times. The V and J genes are TRBV9 and TRBJ1-6; tentative D call: TRBD1 (5 bases). Trimming took off 4 bases at V and 9 bases at J, with 20 bases between the two ends. This CDR3 has 16 amino acids. The germline V gene has CDR1 SGDLS and CDR2 YYNGEE. The CDR3 is CASSQRLGQGGSPLHF. The CDR3 nucleotides are TGTGCCAGCAGCCAAAGGCTAGGGCAGGGTGGTTCACCCCTCCACTTT.